This note documents a single T cell receptor beta chain sequence. Sample-barcoded 5' priming and a J-beta primer mix drove a second PCR of about 7 to 12 cycles. MiXCR was run by TCRdb on the 5' RACE reads, yielding one entry per CDR3 protein. The sample yields under 750,000 distinct CDR3 sequences, less than 60% seen once. This CDR3 has 15 amino acids. V was clipped by 2 bases and J by 6 bases, with 15 bases between them. The germline V gene encodes CDR1 SGHTA and CDR2 FQGNSA. This specimen belongs to a study of blood T cells in healthy people across ages. Across the study: Template switching captured about one barcoded beta molecule per two T cells.

Specimen: blood. The V call is TRBV7-2, the J call TRBJ2-3, with D maybe TRBD2 (5 bases). The TCR originated in a man older than 75 in good health. The CDR3, as DNA: TGTGCCAGCAGCTTATTGTCCGGACTCCTCGATACGCAGTATTTT. It translates to CASSLLSGLLDTQYF.